What follows describes a single TCR beta chain. Antigen specificity is unknown. The V gene's germline CDR1 is LNHDA and CDR2 SQIVND (reference sequence). The CDR3 is 15 amino acids. V was pared by 7 bases and J by 7 bases, with 22 bases between. There were only Caucasian adults among the donors, and all lived in Nashville, Tennessee. These data come from a study of shared clonotypes between healthy human individuals. Study summary: Per-donor plates numbered three CD4 naive, three CD4 memory, two CD8 naive and one CD8 memory. Study-level findings and limits: Relative to clonotypes present in all four donors, those not shared had lower generation probabilities. Larger richness was generally estimated for naive than memory subsets.

The table came from immunoSEQ multiplex PCR; TCRdb's copy has only in-frame clones and leaves some out. In the table there are about 2.3 million clones, approximately 95% of which are singletons. Material for sequencing was naive CD4+ T cells from PBMCs. Sample subset: CD45RA+ positively selected. This receptor was identified in a man aged 18 to 30 in good health. Some clones in this sample may be carry-over from other donors' samples. The J gene is TRBJ1-2, the V gene TRBV19; a possible D gene is TRBD1 (5 bases). Here the CDR3 DNA reads TGTGCCAGTACGGGACGCACTAATCCCCCTCCTGGCTACACCTTC. It codes for CASTGRTNPPPGYTF. The whole variable domain, remainder taken from reference TRBV19 and TRBJ1-2, is DGGITQSPKYLFRKEGQNVTLSCEQNLNHDAMYWYRQDPGQGLRLIYYSQIVNDFQKGDIAEGYSVSREKKESFPLTVTSAQKNPTAFYLCASTGRTNPPPGYTFGSGTRLTVV.